This T cell receptor beta chain was captured in a study of shared clonotypes between healthy human individuals (dated by TCRdb to the early 2020s). Describing the broader study: The cohort included three men and a couple of women between 18 and 49 years of age. For each donor, CD4 naive and CD4 memory were each run on three plates, CD8 naive on two plates, and CD8 memory on one plate. To increase sequencing depth and limit assay-specific biases, TCR repertoire library preparation and sequencing were carried out by different laboratories using diverse techniques. The study deeply sequenced blood TCR repertoires of several healthy adults to estimate repertoire size and the extent of clonotype sharing between individuals. Between about 0.9 and 9 billion PBMCs per donor were obtained by leukapheresis.

General findings and caveats noted by the study authors: Only blood was sampled, and tissue TCR repertoires likely differ from those in blood. Higher generation probabilities were observed for clonotypes shared by all four sorted-subset donors than for non-shared clonotypes. Because the study included a small number of donors, the genetic and exposure-history diversity represented was limited. Across several donors, about 5% of naive CD4, more than 3% of naive CD8, under 2.5% of memory CD4, and 0.4% of memory CD8 clonotypes were shared. Larger estimated clonotype richness was generally found for naive subsets than for memory subsets. Based on pairwise subsampling, the degree of clonotype sharing among donors was expected to be affected by sequencing depth. Even with the large sequencing depth, rarefaction of the sorted-subset datasets indicated that sequencing was incomplete.

Using the deep immunoSEQ assay, multiplex PCR amplified TCR CDR3 regions from genomic DNA. Extracted genomic DNA from each cell subset was spread evenly across all wells of several immunoSEQ 96-well plates, with each plate serving as a replicate. For sorted subsets, approximately 200 ng of genomic DNA, equivalent to around 29,000 T cell genomes, went into each replicate PCR. Purified libraries were quantified with a Qubit 3.0 fluorometer, sized on a Bioanalyzer 2100, and re-quantified with the KAPA Library Quantification kit. A separate single-read 150-cycle Illumina NextSeq 550 flow cell was used to sequence each immunoSEQ 96-well plate. As for the authors' bioinformatics: Because the immunoSEQ output included only junctional sequences and no quality scores, the filtering could not be the same as the filtering used for full-length reads. Sequences were annotated with PyIR, a Python wrapper for IgBLAST v1.9, using IMGT germline references to assign V/J genes and CDR3. Reads with weak V/J assignments (E-value above 1e-6), missing CDR3, stop codons, out-of-frame junctions, or ambiguous translated residues were removed. V3J clonotypes were defined as sequences sharing an identical inferred V gene, J gene, and CDR3 amino acid sequence. Percentage overlap between repertoires was computed as shared unique clonotypes divided by the size of the smaller repertoire. Richness of each repertoire was evaluated using RTK rarefaction, the Chao1 estimator, and Recon v2.1 estimates of unobserved clonotypes. Generation probabilities for all TCRbeta clonotypes obtained by the gDNA method from a handful of donors were computed using OLGA. Not all clones reach the TCRdb copy of this immuneACCESS table, which keeps in-frame sequences only. Checked studies attribute under half of the gap to unresolved V genes and leave the rest unexplained. That table is the source of V, J and clone size, and D and trimming were worked out from the DNA. This sample gives a few million clones in total; approximately 92% of them show up just once. Clones ranked in the top ten supply roughly 1.7% of the sample.

Of note for this clone: Its antigen specificity is not known. No much larger clonotype is one base removed from it; base qualities were not supplied.

CD8 naive samples were obtained by positive selection for CCR7 among CD45RO-negative cells, yielding a CD45RA+CCR7+ population from which TemRA cells were excluded. Donors were healthy HIV-negative adults with no recently reported acute infections or vaccinations. Every donor was a Caucasian adult living in Nashville, Tennessee, USA. Blood was obtained by leukapheresis, after which PBMCs were separated by Ficoll-Histopaque density gradient centrifugation and cryopreserved in liquid nitrogen vapor phase. Analytical flow cytometry was used to check the purity and quantity of each magnetically sorted T cell population. Each sorted fraction had its genomic DNA isolated and then quantified by UV absorbance on a Nanodrop 2000c. The sequenced material came from naive CD8+ T cells from PBMCs. The label giving this sample's cell subset or site can be read as: CD45RA+CCR7+. This clonotype was sampled from a man aged 18-30 years in good health. Some clones in this sample may be carry-over from other donors' samples.

DNA sequence: TGTGCCAGCAGCTTAGTATTTTGGCGGGCAGCAGGAGATACGCAGTATTTT. Translated, this is CASSLVFWRAAGDTQYF. The rearrangement joined TRBV7-2 to TRBJ2-3, with a weak D call of TRBD2 (5 bases match). Looking up the germline V gene yields CDR1 SGHTA and CDR2 FQGNSA. Deletion took 1 base off V and 5 bases off J, with a span of 19 bases between the germline ends. From its cysteine to its phenylalanine, the CDR3 spans 17 amino acids. Kept here is only the CDR3 DNA, which spans 51 bases and is read in frame from base 1. Extended through the reference TRBV7-2 and TRBJ2-3 proteins, this CDR3 yields the full variable domain: GAGVSQSPSNKVTEKGKDVELRCDPISGHTALYWYRQSLGQGLEFLIYFQGNSAPDKSGLPSDRFSAERTGGSVSTLTIQRTQQEDSAVYLCASSLVFWRAAGDTQYFGPGTRLTVL.